Shown below are 18 T cell receptor beta chains from a single sample sequenced in a study of cytomegalovirus exposure and HLA in healthy donors. PCR used 60 Vbeta primers and 13 Jbeta primers. TCRdb keeps only in-frame clones here, not all; method: immunoSEQ multiplex PCR. The profile shows some 250,000 clones, around 81% of them singletons. The sequencing sample was made of PBMCs. The receptors come from a woman aged 60-70 years in good health and CMV-seropositive.

V usage is TRBV19 and J usage is TRBJ2-3; possibly TRBD2 for D (6 bases). The V end was cut by 3 bases, the J end by 6 bases, with 7 bases between. Germline values: CDR1 LNHDA, CDR2 SQIVND (reference sequence). This CDR3 has 12 amino acids. CDR3 sequence: CASSIGGDTQYF. For the CDR3, the DNA is TGTGCCAGTAGTATTGGAGGGGATACGCAGTATTTT.

The chain combines TRBV2 with TRBJ2-1; 7 nucleotides line up with TRBD1. CDR3 size: 14 residues. Germline V lookup: CDR1 SNHLY, CDR2 FYNNEI. The V and J ends lost 4 bases and 8 bases, in that order; junction bases with no gene match: 8. CDR3 sequence (DNA): TGTGCCAGCAGTGTGGGACGAGGGGGCGATGAGCAGTTCTTC. This sequence encodes CASSVGRGGDEQFF.

The chain carries TRBV28 and TRBJ1-2; 8 bases are shared with TRBD1. The V gene end was trimmed by 2 bases and the J gene end by 5 bases; junction bases not matched to a gene: 7. The CDR3 totals 15 residues. Germline-derived CDR1 and CDR2 are MDHEN and SYDVKM. The CDR3 is CASSLETGGKYGYTF. In nucleotides, the CDR3 is TGTGCCAGCAGTTTAGAAACAGGGGGGAAGTATGGCTACACCTTC.

For the CDR3, the DNA is TGTGCCATCAGTGAGCCAAATTCACCCCTCCACTTT. It encodes CAISEPNSPLHF. This chain links TRBV10-3 with TRBJ1-6, with unresolved D. V lost 2 bases and J lost 7, with 3 bases in between. The germline CDR1 and CDR2 sequences are ENHRY and SYGVKD. CDR3 size: 12 residues.

The rearrangement joins TRBV19 to TRBJ1-1; TRBD1 agrees at 9 bases. V shed 10 bases and J 3 bases; nucleotides not matched to a gene: 24. The CDR3 totals 19 residues. CDR1 is LNHDA and CDR2 is SQIVND in the germline V gene (reference sequence). CDR3 sequence: CAIQVSPLGQGNRHTEAFF. As DNA, the CDR3 is TGTGCCATTCAAGTATCCCCCCTCGGACAGGGGAACAGGCACACTGAAGCTTTCTTT.

The chain employs TRBV6-1 and TRBJ2-7, with 10 bases lining up with TRBD1. The CDR3 is made up of 14 amino acids. V shed 6 bases, J shed 12 bases, and the junction held 14 bases outside the gene matches. CDR1 is MNHNS and CDR2 is SASEGT in the germline V gene. Written as DNA, the CDR3 is TGTGCCAGCAGCCCCAGTGGGACAGGGGTCGTCCTGTACTTC. This codes for CASSPSGTGVVLYF.

The V gene is TRBV28, the J gene TRBJ1-3; D ambiguous. Trimming took off 6 bases at V and 0 bases at J, with 12 bases between the two ends. There are 15 residues in the CDR3. Germline CDR1 is MDHEN and CDR2 is SYDVKM. The CDR3 nucleotides are TGTGCCAGCAGGCCACGGTTTACCTCTGGAAACACCATATATTTT. Translating gives CASRPRFTSGNTIYF.

Only one count was recorded for this clone. The V call is TRBV4-1, the J call TRBJ2-2; no reliable D call. The CDR3 runs to 15 residues. The V and J ends lost 5 bases and 8 bases respectively, with 18 bases between them. Per germline, CDR1 MGHRA and CDR2 YSYEKL. Here the CDR3 DNA reads TGCGCCAGCAGCACGAGCGTGCTACCTACGGGGGAGCTGTTTTTT. It translates to CASSTSVLPTGELFF.

The chain couples TRBV5-4 to TRBJ2-5; D might be TRBD1 (6 bases). The CDR3 runs to 14 residues. Trimming pared 2 bases from V and 2 bases from J, leaving 10 bases between. The germline V gene encodes CDR1 SGHNT and CDR2 YYREEE (reference sequence). CDR3 nucleotides: TGTGCCAGCAGCTTTGGACAGAAACAAGAGACCCAGTACTTC. The encoded protein is CASSFGQKQETQYF.

This clone was seen just once. The chain uses TRBV6-1 and TRBJ1-5, with D maybe TRBD1 (5 bases). Trimming cost V 3 bases and J 9 bases, with 9 bases left between them. Germline V lookup: CDR1 MNHNS, CDR2 SASEGT. The CDR3 has 12 residues. CDR3 residues: CASSERGPPQHF. The CDR3 nucleotides are TGTGCCAGCAGTGAGCGGGGACCGCCCCAGCATTTT.

The rearrangement joins TRBV28 to TRBJ1-5, with 9 nucleotides matching TRBD1. The trim removed 8 bases at V and 6 bases at J, leaving 5 bases unmatched. The CDR3 is made up of 13 amino acids. Germline-derived CDR1 and CDR2 are MDHEN and SYDVKM. The CDR3 sequence: CASQDRGVQPQHF. CDR3 sequence (DNA): TGTGCCAGCCAGGACAGGGGAGTTCAGCCCCAGCATTTT.

The chain combines TRBV28 with TRBJ1-5, with 7 bases fitting TRBD1. Trimming removed 4 bases from V and 7 bases from J; junction bases left unmatched: 7. The CDR3 is 14 amino acids. Germline values: CDR1 MDHEN, CDR2 SYDVKM. In DNA form, the CDR3 reads TGTGCCAGCAGTTCCCCAGGGGGGAGCCAGCCCCAGCATTTT. As protein: CASSSPGGSQPQHF. Combining the CDR3 with reference TRBV28 and TRBJ1-5 gives the whole variable domain DVKVTQSSRYLVKRTGEKVFLECVQDMDHENMFWYRQDPGLGLRLIYFSYDVKMKEKGDIPEGYSVSREKKERFSLILESASTNQTSMYLCASSSPGGSQPQHFGDGTRLSIL.

The chain couples TRBV9 to TRBJ2-1; 9 bases map to TRBD2. The CDR3 totals 18 residues. CDR1 is SGDLS, CDR2 YYNGEE, per germline. With 4 bases clipped from V and 8 bases from J, the junction kept 19 bases outside the gene matches. This CDR3 reads CASSPRDSGRPFRDEQFF. CDR3 bases: TGTGCCAGCAGCCCCCGGGATAGCGGGAGACCCTTTCGGGATGAGCAGTTCTTC.

The chain recombines TRBV7-8 with TRBJ2-7; D not certain. The CDR3 length is 13 residues. Trimming pared 2 bases from V and 3 bases from J, leaving 8 bases between. Germline values: CDR1 SGHVS, CDR2 FQNEAQ. Here the CDR3 reads CASSLLANYEQYF. CDR3 bases: TGTGCCAGCAGCTTATTGGCCAACTACGAGCAGTACTTC.

The chain uses TRBV27 and TRBJ1-5, with TRBD1 matching over 7 bases. The junction had 7 bases not matched to a gene; V was cut back by 3 bases and J by 5 bases. The germline V gene encodes CDR1 MNHEY and CDR2 SMNVEV (reference sequence). The CDR3 contains 15 residues. The CDR3: CASSLGDSFHQPQHF. CDR3 sequence (DNA): TGTGCCAGCAGTTTGGGGGACAGTTTTCATCAGCCCCAGCATTTT.

This chain connects TRBV28 to TRBJ2-7; 8 bases map to TRBD2. The length of the CDR3 is 15 residues. Germline V gene data show CDR1 as MDHEN and CDR2 as SYDVKM. With V trimmed by 5 bases and J by 2 bases, 8 bases remained unmatched. The CDR3 here is CASSLGDSGAYEQYF. The CDR3 region has the DNA TGTGCCAGCAGTCTCGGAGATAGCGGGGCCTACGAGCAGTACTTC.

V and J are TRBV2 and TRBJ2-3; 7 nucleotides match TRBD1. The CDR3 sequence is 13 residues long. Germline values: CDR1 SNHLY, CDR2 FYNNEI. Unmatched junction bases numbered 4, after V lost 8 bases and J lost 2 bases. The CDR3 DNA reads TGTGCCAGCCAGGGGGATATCACAGATACGCAGTATTTT. Protein product: CASQGDITDTQYF.

The V and J genes are TRBV11-2 and TRBJ2-7, with 7 bases aligning to TRBD2. The germline V gene encodes CDR1 SGHAT and CDR2 FQNNGV. V was pared by 5 bases and J by 2 bases, with 3 bases of the junction left unmatched. The CDR3 loop spans 13 amino acids. CDR3 residues: CASSVGTTYEQYF. CDR3 sequence (DNA): TGTGCCAGCAGCGTCGGGACTACCTACGAGCAGTACTTC.